The source of this T cell receptor (beta chain) is a study of blood T cell repertoires in COVID-19. This clone was counted once. The data were produced by immunoSEQ multiplex PCR, yet TCRdb's version contains in-frame clones alone and is incomplete. The repertoire consists of 220,000 or so clones, with about 79% occurring once and the leading ten covering under 3.5%. Participants had their cohort set by participant-reported clinical history. The source material was PBMCs or T cells enriched from blood (not recorded which). The receptor comes from a woman aged 55-69 years who had recovered from COVID-19.

The CDR3 sequence is CASSATGGYGDTEAFF. CDR3 nucleotide sequence: TGCGCCAGCAGCGCCACAGGGGGCTACGGGGACACTGAAGCTTTCTTT. The chain recombines TRBV5-1 with TRBJ1-1; 9 bases align to TRBD1. Unmatched junction bases numbered 10, after V lost 4 bases and J lost 3 bases. This CDR3 region has 16 residues. CDR1 SGHRS and CDR2 YFSETQ come from the germline V gene.